The 25 T cell receptor beta chains below were found in one sample sequenced in a study of glioma-infiltrating T cells after dendritic cell vaccination. Measured with immunoSEQ multiplex PCR; TCRdb has only the in-frame clones, and not every one. The sample carries under 100,000 clones, approximately 81% recorded once. Sample: blood, taken before dendritic cell vaccination. Receptors originate from a human donor with glioblastoma.

In its sample, this clone was seen once. The chain joins TRBV27 to TRBJ2-5, with 13 bases lining up with TRBD2. The CDR3 contains 14 residues. The germline gives CDR1 MNHEY, CDR2 SMNVEV (reference sequence). After removal of 10 bases from V and 5 bases from J, the junction contained 7 bases not matched to a gene. The CDR3 nucleotides read TGTGCCACCAGACTAGCGGGGGGCCGGGAGACCCAGTACTTC. Encoded protein: CATRLAGGRETQYF.

The chain is built from TRBV10-3 and TRBJ2-2; 8 bases map to TRBD2. The germline V gene has CDR1 ENHRY and CDR2 SYGVKD. The V and J ends lost 6 bases and 3 bases, in that order; junction bases with no gene match: 6. The CDR3 spans 15 residues. CDR3 bases: TGTGCCATCAGCGCTTCACTAGCGGACACCGGGGAGCTGTTTTTT. It is translated as CAISASLADTGELFF.

The chain links TRBV6-5 to TRBJ2-7, with D possibly being TRBD1 (6 bases). V shed 6 bases and J shed 3 bases, with 15 bases lying between them. Germline lookup yields CDR1 MNHEY and CDR2 SVGAGI. The CDR3 covers 14 residues. The CDR3 region has the DNA TGTGCCAGCAGAGAAAGGGACACAGTCTACGAGCAGTACTTC. Translated, it gives CASRERDTVYEQYF.

The genes are TRBV6-5 and TRBJ1-2; 10 bases are shared with TRBD1. Trimming removed 6 bases from V and 4 bases from J; junction bases left unmatched: 2. This CDR3 region has 13 residues. Germline loops: CDR1 MNHEY, CDR2 SVGAGI. Here the CDR3 reads CASSWDRGYGYTF. CDR3 DNA: TGTGCCAGCAGCTGGGACAGGGGCTATGGCTACACCTTC.

The gene calls are TRBV19 and TRBJ1-1, with D tentatively TRBD1 (5 bases). From germline, CDR1 is LNHDA and CDR2 SQIVND (reference sequence). The germline V and J ends were trimmed by 8 bases and 1 base, with 11 bases remaining between them. CDR3 length equals 13 residues. The DNA for the CDR3 is TGTGCCAGTTTCCGGGACTGGAACACTGAAGCTTTCTTT. This codes for CASFRDWNTEAFF.

The chain employs TRBV7-9 and TRBJ2-1; 10 bases match TRBD2. This CDR3 has 15 residues. CDR1 SEHNR and CDR2 FQNEAQ come from the germline V gene (reference sequence). J gave up 9 bases and V 4 bases, and 9 bases lay outside the gene matches. The CDR3 region is CASSSALAGVFEQFF. The CDR3, as DNA: TGTGCCAGCAGCTCAGCGCTAGCGGGAGTTTTTGAGCAGTTCTTC.

The V gene is TRBV11-2, the J gene TRBJ2-7, with D hard to call. CDR3 length: 14 residues. V was shortened by 3 bases and J by 0 bases, with 9 bases between the two germline ends. Looked up from germline, CDR1 is SGHAT and CDR2 is FQNNGV. CDR3 nucleotide sequence: TGTGCCAGCAGCTTGAGGCAGAGCTCCTACGAGCAGTACTTC. Translating gives CASSLRQSSYEQYF.

The V gene is TRBV7-8, the J gene TRBJ2-7, with TRBD1 as a possible D gene (6 bases). This CDR3 comprises 14 residues. Trimming removed 0 bases at V and 2 bases at J, with 8 bases between. Germline values: CDR1 SGHVS, CDR2 FQNEAQ. The DNA of the CDR3 is TGTGCCAGCAGCTTAGCCGGGACAACCTACGAGCAGTACTTC. This encodes CASSLAGTTYEQYF.

The rearrangement joins TRBV5-1 to TRBJ1-2; possible D gene TRBD1, 5 bases. The CDR3 has 14 amino acids. The germline V and J ends were trimmed by 4 bases and 5 bases, with 15 bases remaining between them. Germline V gene lookup returns CDR1 SGHRS and CDR2 YFSETQ. CDR3 protein: CASSEQGSEYGYTF. DNA for the CDR3: TGCGCCAGCAGCGAGCAGGGTTCTGAGTATGGCTACACCTTC.

The CDR3, as DNA: TGTGCCAGCAGCTTGACTAGCGGGAGTAGCTATGAGCAGTTCTTC. Translating it yields CASSLTSGSSYEQFF. The chain has TRBV5-4 and TRBJ2-1; 11 nucleotides agree with TRBD2. Germline loops: CDR1 SGHNT, CDR2 YYREEE (reference sequence). The CDR3 contains 15 residues. V shed 1 base and J 8 bases; nucleotides not matched to a gene: 5.

The chain employs TRBV27 and TRBJ1-5, with D uncertain. The CDR3 is 13 residues long. Trimming removed 5 bases from V and 6 bases from J, with 11 bases in between. CDR1 is MNHEY and CDR2 is SMNVEV in the germline V gene (reference sequence). In DNA, the CDR3 is TGTGCCAGCAGTCCCGACAAAGCTCAGCCCCAGCATTTT. It encodes CASSPDKAQPQHF.

J is TRBJ2-7 and V is TRBV30, with 9 bases fitting TRBD1. This CDR3 is 14 amino acids long. CDR1 is GTSNPN, CDR2 SVGIG, per germline (reference sequence). J gave up 2 bases and V 1 base, and 3 bases lay outside the gene matches. The chain's CDR3 is CAWSGGQGTYEQYF. Written as DNA, the CDR3 is TGTGCCTGGAGTGGGGGACAGGGAACCTACGAGCAGTACTTC.

The chain is built from TRBV10-3 and TRBJ1-2; TRBD1 matches at 9 bases. CDR1 is ENHRY and CDR2 is SYGVKD in the germline V gene. This CDR3 region has 13 residues. V shed 5 bases, J shed 4 bases, and the junction held 2 bases outside the gene matches. The CDR3: CAISPGQGYGYTF. CDR3 bases: TGTGCCATCAGTCCGGGACAGGGCTATGGCTACACCTTC.

This clone was counted many times. The V gene is TRBV5-5, the J gene TRBJ2-2; 10 nucleotides agree with TRBD2. Germline V CDR1 and CDR2: SGHKS, YYEKEE (reference sequence). The V gene end was trimmed by 4 bases and the J gene end by 4 bases; junction bases not matched to a gene: 7. The CDR3 contains 16 residues. The CDR3 DNA reads as TGTGCCAGCAGCAGATCTAGCGGGGGAGGCACCGGGGAGCTGTTTTTT. Its translation is CASSRSSGGGTGELFF.

The V gene is TRBV5-4, the J gene TRBJ2-2, with 7 positions matching TRBD1. The CDR3 contains 15 residues. V lost 2 bases, J lost 1 base, and 2 bases stayed unmatched. Germline V gene data show CDR1 as SGHNT and CDR2 as YYREEE (reference sequence). The CDR3 loop reads CASSFGTVNTGELFF. The CDR3 region has the DNA TGTGCCAGCAGCTTCGGGACAGTGAACACCGGGGAGCTGTTTTTT.

The CDR3 DNA follows: TGCGCCAGCAGCTTGGGGGCGGGCGAGCAGTACTTC. Translated, it gives CASSLGAGEQYF. The gene calls are TRBV5-1 and TRBJ2-7; D is possibly TRBD2 (5 bases). V was trimmed by 0 bases and J by 6 bases, leaving 7 bases between them. The CDR3 totals 12 residues. Looked up from germline, CDR1 is SGHRS and CDR2 is YFSETQ. Full variable domain (missing parts from reference TRBV5-1 and TRBJ2-7): KAGVTQTPRYLIKTRGQQVTLSCSPISGHRSVSWYQQTPGQGLQFLFEYFSETQRNKGNFPGRFSGRQFSNSRSEMNVSTLELGDSALYLCASSLGAGEQYFGPGTRLTVT.

J is TRBJ1-1 and V is TRBV5-1, with 10 bases lining up with TRBD1. Per germline, CDR1 SGHRS and CDR2 YFSETQ. The CDR3 length is 14 residues. J was trimmed by 7 bases and V by 4 bases; bases with no gene match: 7. The CDR3 DNA reads as TGCGCCAGCAGCAGCGGACAGGGGGTAGGTGAAGCTTTCTTT. Its protein is CASSSGQGVGEAFF.

This clone was picked up one time. The chain links TRBV19 to TRBJ2-7, with unresolved D. Trimming removed 4 bases from V and 1 base from J, with 11 bases in between. CDR1 and CDR2 from the germline V gene are LNHDA and SQIVND (reference sequence). This CDR3 region has 14 residues. Written as DNA, the CDR3 is TGTGCCAGTAGTACCCAGTACGGGTCCTACGAGCAGTACTTC. Its translation: CASSTQYGSYEQYF.

V and J are TRBV7-9 and TRBJ1-6; tentatively, D is TRBD1 (6 bases). Trimming removed 8 bases at V and 10 bases at J, with 15 bases between. The CDR3 runs 13 residues. Per germline, CDR1 SEHNR and CDR2 FQNEAQ (reference sequence). This CDR3 reads CASSPGVDSPLHF. The CDR3 nucleotides are TGTGCCAGCTCCCCAGGGGTGGACTCACCCCTCCACTTT.

V and J are TRBV7-3 and TRBJ2-3, with 9 positions matching TRBD2. This CDR3 contains 15 residues. V lost 5 bases and J lost 2; bases outside the gene matches: 5. Germline V gene data show CDR1 as SGHTA and CDR2 as FQGTGA. DNA for the CDR3: TGTGCCAGCAGCCTAAGCGGGGGGTACACAGATACGCAGTATTTT. This gives the protein CASSLSGGYTDTQYF.

This clone was counted a few times. The junction shows a germline mismatch at one end, possibly a read error. This specimen includes other DNA sequences encoding the same CDR3. The rearrangement uses TRBV7-9 and TRBJ1-1; 7 bases agree with TRBD1. Germline values: CDR1 SEHNR, CDR2 FQNEAQ (reference sequence). The CDR3 is made up of 13 amino acids. The CDR3 sequence: CASSLDRDTEAFF. CDR3 DNA sequence: TGTGCCAGCAGTTTAGACAGGGACACTGAAGCTTTCTTT.

This clone was recorded once. The rearrangement joins TRBV19 to TRBJ1-2, with D maybe TRBD1 (6 bases). Trimming stripped 5 bases from V and 5 bases from J, with 21 bases between. CDR3 size: 16 residues. CDR1 is LNHDA, CDR2 SQIVND, per germline (reference sequence). The CDR3: CASSPVLGGRGYGYTF. The CDR3 coding sequence is TGTGCCAGTAGTCCTGTCCTGGGTGGCAGGGGATATGGCTACACCTTC.

The chain carries TRBV11-1 and TRBJ2-5; no reliable D call. Germline V gene sequence: CDR1 SGHAT, CDR2 FQDESV (reference sequence). V dropped 8 bases and J dropped 4 bases, with 11 bases sitting between them. This CDR3 contains 12 residues. CDR3 nucleotides: TGTGCCAGCGGCAGACTGGGAGAGACCCAGTACTTC. Its translation is CASGRLGETQYF.

V gene TRBV9 combines with J gene TRBJ2-7; D is uncertain. V dropped 0 bases and J dropped 3 bases, with 7 bases sitting between them. Germline V CDR1 and CDR2: SGDLS, YYNGEE. The CDR3 sequence is 13 residues long. DNA of the CDR3: TGTGCCAGCAGCGTAGACGGTTACTACGAGCAGTACTTC. It translates to CASSVDGYYEQYF.

The rearrangement uses TRBV4-1 and TRBJ2-6, with 7 bases identical to TRBD1. The V gene's germline CDR1 is MGHRA and CDR2 YSYEKL. The CDR3 is made up of 19 amino acids. V dropped 3 bases and J dropped 0; count of bases not matched to a gene: 11. In DNA, the CDR3 is TGCGCCAGCAGCCAGAGTCCAGGGGACAGTTCCTCTGGGGCCAACGTCCTGACTTTC. Protein product: CASSQSPGDSSSGANVLTF.